This is a list of T cell receptor beta chains from one sample in a study of blood T cell repertoires in COVID-19. The method was immunoSEQ multiplex PCR; TCRdb's version includes in-frame clones alone and lacks a portion of them. The sample has fewer than 250,000 clones; about 90% are singletons. The sequenced sample was PBMCs or T cells enriched from blood (not recorded which). These receptors came from a woman aged 25 to 45 who had been exposed to COVID-19. Each CDR3 is given with its conserved first and last residue. The D gene is left open where the match is weak. Only part of the rows carry a size: once, few, many, or a class if the clone is expanded.

v_gene	abundance	d_gene	j_gene	CDR3aa	CDR3nt
TRBV5-1	-	-	TRBJ2-5	CASSLGTGRLETQYF	TGCGCCAGCAGCTTGGGTACGGGAAGGCTTGAGACCCAGTACTTC
TRBV12-5	once	-	TRBJ1-2	CASGLPGQYGYTF	TGTGCTAGTGGTTTGCCCGGACAGTATGGCTACACCTTC
TRBV6-4	-	-	TRBJ2-7	CASRTRRGVGLTYEQYF	TGTGCCAGCAGGACGAGGAGGGGAGTAGGTCTTACCTACGAGCAGTACTTC
TRBV10-1	-	TRBD2	TRBJ2-7	CASSSGTNYEQYF	TGCGCCAGCAGTTCCGGGACTAACTACGAGCAGTACTTC
TRBV15	-	-	TRBJ2-1	CATSRDVGGLHEQFF	TGTGCCACCAGCAGAGATGTCGGGGGTCTCCATGAGCAGTTCTTC
TRBV7-9	-	TRBD1	TRBJ1-5	CASSTVGTGIQPQHF	TGTGCCAGCAGCACGGTAGGGACAGGGATTCAGCCCCAGCATTTT
TRBV7-9	-	-	TRBJ2-7	CASSLGPGYEQYF	TGTGCCAGCAGCTTAGGTCCCGGGTACGAGCAGTACTTC
TRBV19	-	TRBD1	TRBJ2-7	CASSATKGADEQYF	TGTGCCAGTAGTGCCACCAAGGGGGCGGACGAGCAGTACTTC
TRBV6-2/TRBV6-3	-	-	TRBJ2-1	CASSITPYNEQFF	TGTGCCAGCAGTATTACTCCGTACAATGAGCAGTTCTTC
TRBV7-9	-	TRBD1	TRBJ2-7	CASSLGKAGGNFIYEQYF	TGTGCCAGCAGCTTAGGAAAAGCAGGGGGAAATTTTATCTACGAGCAGTACTTC
TRBV7-9	once	-	TRBJ2-7	CASSLARGVDFRGSYEQYF	TGTGCCAGCAGCTTAGCTCGCGGGGTAGATTTCCGAGGCTCCTACGAGCAGTACTTC
TRBV6-5	-	TRBD1	TRBJ1-5	CASRNTGDQPQHF	TGTGCCAGCAGAAATACAGGGGACCAGCCCCAGCATTTT
TRBV23-1	-	TRBD1	TRBJ2-4	CASSLDRGDIQYF	TGCGCCAGCAGTCTAGACAGGGGAGACATTCAGTACTTC
TRBV6-5	-	TRBD1	TRBJ1-1	CASSYFRTGKAEAFF	TGTGCCAGCAGTTACTTCAGGACAGGGAAGGCTGAAGCTTTCTTT
TRBV6-5	few	-	TRBJ1-2	CASSYSLGRVAGYTF	TGTGCCAGCAGTTACTCGCTCGGCAGGGTCGCTGGCTACACCTTC
TRBV5-6	-	TRBD1	TRBJ1-3	CASSQDRGAGNTIYF	TGTGCCAGCAGCCAGGACAGGGGAGCTGGAAACACCATATATTTT
TRBV13	-	-	TRBJ2-7	CASSLEGYEQYF	TGTGCCAGCAGCTTAGAGGGGTACGAGCAGTACTTC
TRBV30	-	TRBD1	TRBJ2-7	CAWSVRDRTPEQYF	TGTGCCTGGAGTGTAAGGGACAGGACCCCCGAGCAGTACTTC
TRBV11-3	-	-	TRBJ1-2	CASSLVFRNYGYTF	TGTGCCAGCAGCTTAGTGTTCAGAAATTATGGCTACACCTTC
TRBV5-6	-	-	TRBJ2-3	CASSLYRGSSTDTQYF	TGTGCCAGCAGCTTGTATCGGGGTTCTAGCACAGATACGCAGTATTTT
TRBV30	-	-	TRBJ2-7	CAWSLVERGEQYF	TGTGCCTGGAGTTTGGTGGAGAGAGGCGAGCAGTACTTC
TRBV19	-	TRBD1	TRBJ1-1	CASSLRTGLNTEAFF	TGTGCCAGTAGTCTAAGGACAGGTCTGAACACTGAAGCTTTCTTT
TRBV29-1	-	TRBD2	TRBJ2-3	CSVESPSGRTDTQYF	TGCAGCGTTGAATCCCCTAGCGGGAGGACAGATACGCAGTATTTT
TRBV29-1	-	-	TRBJ1-1	CSVQGNTEAFF	TGCAGCGTGCAGGGCAACACTGAAGCTTTCTTT
TRBV28	-	-	TRBJ2-2	CASSGQTPLGRSTGELFF	TGTGCCAGCAGTGGACAGACTCCCCTGGGCCGCTCCACCGGGGAGCTGTTTTTT
TRBV10-1	few	TRBD1	TRBJ1-1	CASRKDRVTEAFF	TGCGCCAGCAGGAAAGACAGGGTAACTGAAGCTTTCTTT
TRBV7-3	-	TRBD2	TRBJ2-1	CASSLSGWTSNNEQFF	TGTGCCAGCAGCTTAAGTGGCTGGACTAGCAACAATGAGCAGTTCTTC
TRBV11-3	-	TRBD1	TRBJ2-6	CASSPGTGGSGANVLTF	TGTGCCAGCAGCCCCGGGACAGGGGGCTCTGGGGCCAACGTCCTGACTTTC
TRBV28	once	TRBD2	TRBJ2-7	CASSLLVGLAGGEQYF	TGTGCCAGCAGTTTATTGGTTGGGCTAGCGGGAGGCGAGCAGTACTTC
TRBV5-1	-	TRBD1	TRBJ1-3	CASSLAGTASSGNTIYF	TGCGCCAGCAGCTTGGCTGGGACAGCGAGCTCTGGAAACACCATATATTTT
TRBV2	few	TRBD2	TRBJ2-1	CASPPGGSWGEQFF	TGTGCCAGCCCTCCGGGGGGTAGCTGGGGTGAGCAGTTCTTC
TRBV21-1	-	-	TRBJ2-1	CASIPRQGVEQFF	TGTGCCAGCATCCCCCGACAGGGGGTTGAGCAGTTCTTC
TRBV3-1/TRBV3-2	many	-	TRBJ1-1	CASKRGGRMNTEAFF	TGTGCCAGCAAAAGGGGGGGAAGGATGAACACTGAAGCTTTCTTT
TRBV3-1/TRBV3-2	-	-	TRBJ2-7	CASKSLYADEQYF	TGTGCCAGCAAATCGCTCTACGCGGACGAGCAGTACTTC
TRBV9	-	TRBD1	TRBJ1-2	CASSVVGTGNYGYTF	TGTGCCAGCAGCGTAGTCGGGACAGGGAACTATGGCTACACCTTC
TRBV15	-	TRBD2	TRBJ2-3	CATSRDGREGTDTQYF	TGTGCCACCAGCAGAGACGGGCGGGAGGGCACAGATACGCAGTATTTT
TRBV10-3	-	-	TRBJ2-1	CAIRTTSSYYNEQFF	TGTGCCATCAGAACTACTAGCAGTTACTACAATGAGCAGTTCTTC
TRBV10-3	-	TRBD1	TRBJ1-2	CATGTAVDMMEGYTF	TGTGCCACTGGGACAGCGGTTGATATGATGGAGGGCTACACCTTC
TRBV18	-	-	TRBJ2-3	CASSPRQSDTQYF	TGTGCCAGCTCACCGAGACAGTCGGATACGCAGTATTTT
TRBV11-3	-	TRBD1	TRBJ2-2	CASSSGTGVGGELFF	TGTGCCAGCAGCTCAGGAACAGGGGTCGGCGGGGAGCTGTTTTTT